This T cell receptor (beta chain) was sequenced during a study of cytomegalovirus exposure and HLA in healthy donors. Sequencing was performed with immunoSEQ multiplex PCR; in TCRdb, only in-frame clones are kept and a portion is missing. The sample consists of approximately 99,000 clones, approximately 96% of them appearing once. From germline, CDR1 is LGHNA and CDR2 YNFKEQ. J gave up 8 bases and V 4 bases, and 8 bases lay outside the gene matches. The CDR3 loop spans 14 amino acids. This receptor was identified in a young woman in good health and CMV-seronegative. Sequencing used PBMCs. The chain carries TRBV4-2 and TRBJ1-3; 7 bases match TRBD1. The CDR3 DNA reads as TGTGCCAGCAGCCTCCGACAGGGTGGGGACACCATATATTTT. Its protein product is CASSLRQGGDTIYF.